This T cell receptor beta chain derives from a study of naive and memory T cell subsets. An equimolar mix of two oligonucleotides served as the beta constant-region primer for TRBC1 and TRBC2. Four rounds of PCR amplified the ligated cDNA using nested alpha and beta constant-region primers plus SP2. TCRdb processed the UMI-ligation and nested PCR reads anew with MiXCR; each CDR3 protein has one entry. The sample shows over 100,000 distinct CDR3 sequences, 35% to 40% of them seen only once. This clonotype was detected once. The CDR3 has 13 amino acids. Germline V gene lookup returns CDR1 ENHRY and CDR2 SYGVKD. The V and J ends lost 10 bases and 2 bases respectively, with 12 bases between them.

Material for sequencing was central memory CD4+ T cells from blood. J is TRBJ2-4 and V is TRBV10-3, with D possibly TRBD1 on 6 matching bases. This receptor was identified in a human donor in good health. The CDR3 DNA follows: TGTGCCACCGGGACACCTTCCAAAAACATTCAGTACTTC. It codes for CATGTPSKNIQYF.